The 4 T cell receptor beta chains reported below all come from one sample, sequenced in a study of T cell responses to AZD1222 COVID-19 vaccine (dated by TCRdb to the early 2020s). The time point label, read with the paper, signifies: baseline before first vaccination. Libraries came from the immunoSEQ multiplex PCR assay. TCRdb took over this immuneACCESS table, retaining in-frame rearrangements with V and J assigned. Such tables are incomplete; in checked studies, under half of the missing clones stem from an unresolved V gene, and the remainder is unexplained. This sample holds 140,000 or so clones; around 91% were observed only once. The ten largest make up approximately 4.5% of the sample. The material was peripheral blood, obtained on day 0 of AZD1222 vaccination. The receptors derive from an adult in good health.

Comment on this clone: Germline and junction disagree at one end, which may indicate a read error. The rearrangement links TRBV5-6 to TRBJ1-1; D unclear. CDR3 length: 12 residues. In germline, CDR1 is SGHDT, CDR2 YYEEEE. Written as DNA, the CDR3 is TGTGCCAGCAGCTCACGGTCAACTGGTGGGCCTTTT. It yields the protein CASSSRSTGGPF. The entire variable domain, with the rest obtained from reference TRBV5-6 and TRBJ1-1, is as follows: DAGVTQSPTHLIKTRGQQVTLRCSPKSGHDTVSWYQQALGQGPQFIFQYYEEEERQRGNFPDRFSGHQFPNYSSELNVNALLLGDSALYLCASSSRSTGGPFGQGTRLTVV.

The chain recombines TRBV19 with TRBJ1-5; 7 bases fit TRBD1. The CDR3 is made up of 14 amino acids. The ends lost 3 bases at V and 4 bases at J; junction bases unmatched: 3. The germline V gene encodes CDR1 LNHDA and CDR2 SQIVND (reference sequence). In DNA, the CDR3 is TGTGCCAGTAGTATCGACAGGGATAATCAGCCCCAGCATTTT. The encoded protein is CASSIDRDNQPQHF.

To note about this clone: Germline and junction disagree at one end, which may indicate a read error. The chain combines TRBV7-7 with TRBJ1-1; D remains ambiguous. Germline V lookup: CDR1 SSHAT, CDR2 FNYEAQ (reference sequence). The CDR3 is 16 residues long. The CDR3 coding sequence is TGTGCTAGCAGCCCCCTAGCATGGGAGAGCGGCACTGAAGCTTTCTTT. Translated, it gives CASSPLAWESGTEAFF.

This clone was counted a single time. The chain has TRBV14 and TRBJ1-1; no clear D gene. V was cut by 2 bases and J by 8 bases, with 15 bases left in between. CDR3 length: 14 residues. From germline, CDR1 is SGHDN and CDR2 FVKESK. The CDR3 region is CASSQLNIGQEAFF. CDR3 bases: TGTGCCAGCAGCCAACTCAATATTGGGCAAGAAGCTTTCTTT.